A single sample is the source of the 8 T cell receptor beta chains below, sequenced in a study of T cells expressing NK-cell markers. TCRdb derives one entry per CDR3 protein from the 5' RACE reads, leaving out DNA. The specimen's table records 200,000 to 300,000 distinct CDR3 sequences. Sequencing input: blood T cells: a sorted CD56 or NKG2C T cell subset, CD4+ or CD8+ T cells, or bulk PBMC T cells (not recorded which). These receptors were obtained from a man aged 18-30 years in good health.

The CDR3: CASSLVGGSRTDTQYF. V and J are TRBV7-8 and TRBJ2-3; TCRdb names TRBD2, which stays unverified in the absence of DNA. Germline assignment: CDR1 SGHVS and CDR2 FQNEAQ. The CDR3 is 16 amino acids.

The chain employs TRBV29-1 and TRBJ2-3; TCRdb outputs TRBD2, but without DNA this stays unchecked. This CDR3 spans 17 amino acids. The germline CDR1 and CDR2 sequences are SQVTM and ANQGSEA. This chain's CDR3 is CSVVGRLAGRGTDTQYF.

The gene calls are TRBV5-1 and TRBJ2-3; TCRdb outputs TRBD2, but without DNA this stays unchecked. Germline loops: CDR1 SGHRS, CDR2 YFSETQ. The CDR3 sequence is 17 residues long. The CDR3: CASSPYHSSRSTDTQYF.

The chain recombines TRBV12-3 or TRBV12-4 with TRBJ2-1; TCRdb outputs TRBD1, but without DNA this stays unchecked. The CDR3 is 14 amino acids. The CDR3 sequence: CASRDLHPPHEQFF.

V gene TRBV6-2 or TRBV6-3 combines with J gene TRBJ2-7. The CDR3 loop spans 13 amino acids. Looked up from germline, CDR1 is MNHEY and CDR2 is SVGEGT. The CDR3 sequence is CASSGRTTYEQYF.

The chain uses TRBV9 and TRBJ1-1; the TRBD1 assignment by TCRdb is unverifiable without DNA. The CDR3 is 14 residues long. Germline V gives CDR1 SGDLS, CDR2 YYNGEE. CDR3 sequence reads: CASSVGQGGTEAFF.

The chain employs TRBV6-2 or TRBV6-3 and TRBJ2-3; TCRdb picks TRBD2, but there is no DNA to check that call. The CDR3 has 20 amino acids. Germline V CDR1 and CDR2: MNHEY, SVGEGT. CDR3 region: CASSNRARLAGGMGPDTQYF.

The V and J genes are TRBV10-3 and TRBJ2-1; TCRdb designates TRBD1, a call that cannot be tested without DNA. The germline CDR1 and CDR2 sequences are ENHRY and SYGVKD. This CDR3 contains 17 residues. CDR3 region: CAISEELDKESNNEQFF.